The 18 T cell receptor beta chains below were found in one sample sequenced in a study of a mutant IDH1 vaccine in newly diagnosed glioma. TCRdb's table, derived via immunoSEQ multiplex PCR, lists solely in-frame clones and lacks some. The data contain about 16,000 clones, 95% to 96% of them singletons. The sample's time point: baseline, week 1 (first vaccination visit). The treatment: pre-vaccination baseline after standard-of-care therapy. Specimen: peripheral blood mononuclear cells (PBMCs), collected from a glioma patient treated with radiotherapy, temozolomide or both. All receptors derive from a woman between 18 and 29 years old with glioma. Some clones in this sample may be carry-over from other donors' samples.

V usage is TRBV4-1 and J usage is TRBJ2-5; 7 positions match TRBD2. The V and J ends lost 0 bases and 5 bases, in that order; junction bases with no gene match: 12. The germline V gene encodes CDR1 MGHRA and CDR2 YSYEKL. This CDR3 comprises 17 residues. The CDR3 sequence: CASSQDFSAGERETQYF. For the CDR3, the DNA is TGCGCCAGCAGCCAAGATTTCTCTGCGGGAGAGCGGGAGACCCAGTACTTC.

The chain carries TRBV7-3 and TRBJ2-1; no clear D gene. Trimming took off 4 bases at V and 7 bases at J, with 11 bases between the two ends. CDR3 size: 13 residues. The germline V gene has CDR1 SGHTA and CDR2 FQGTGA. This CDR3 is CASSSVPFNEQFF. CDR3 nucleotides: TGTGCCAGCAGCTCTGTCCCTTTTAATGAGCAGTTCTTC.

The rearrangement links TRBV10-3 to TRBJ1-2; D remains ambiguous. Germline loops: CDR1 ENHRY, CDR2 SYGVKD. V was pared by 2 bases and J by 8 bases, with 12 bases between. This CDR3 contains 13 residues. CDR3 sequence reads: CAISEARGLGYTF. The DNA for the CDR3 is TGTGCCATCAGTGAGGCCCGCGGTTTGGGCTACACCTTC.

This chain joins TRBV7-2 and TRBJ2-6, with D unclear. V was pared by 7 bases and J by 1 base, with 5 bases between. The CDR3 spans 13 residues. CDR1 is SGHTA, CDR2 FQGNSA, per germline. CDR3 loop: CASTLSGANVLTF. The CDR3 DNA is TGTGCCAGCACGTTATCTGGGGCCAACGTCCTGACTTTC.

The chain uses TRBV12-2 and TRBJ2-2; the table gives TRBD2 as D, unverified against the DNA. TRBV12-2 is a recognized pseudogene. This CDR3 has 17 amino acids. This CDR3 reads CASRLARLAGNTGELFF. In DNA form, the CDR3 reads TGTGCAAGTCGCTTAGCGCGGCTAGCGGGGAACACCGGGGAGCTGTTTTTT.

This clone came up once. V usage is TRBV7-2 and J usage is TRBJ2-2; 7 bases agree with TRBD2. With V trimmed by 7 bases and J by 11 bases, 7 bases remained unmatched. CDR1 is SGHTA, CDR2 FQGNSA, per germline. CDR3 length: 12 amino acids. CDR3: CASTPRGGELFF. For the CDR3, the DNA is TGTGCCAGCACCCCCCGCGGGGGAGAGCTGTTTTTT.

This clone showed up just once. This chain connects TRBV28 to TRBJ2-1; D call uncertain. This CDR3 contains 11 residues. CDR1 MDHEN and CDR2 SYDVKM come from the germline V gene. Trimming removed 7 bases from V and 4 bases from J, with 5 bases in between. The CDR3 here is CASTAYNEQFF. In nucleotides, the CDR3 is TGTGCCAGCACCGCTTACAATGAGCAGTTCTTC. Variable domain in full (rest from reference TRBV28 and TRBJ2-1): DVKVTQSSRYLVKRTGEKVFLECVQDMDHENMFWYRQDPGLGLRLIYFSYDVKMKEKGDIPEGYSVSREKKERFSLILESASTNQTSMYLCASTAYNEQFFGPGTRLTVL.

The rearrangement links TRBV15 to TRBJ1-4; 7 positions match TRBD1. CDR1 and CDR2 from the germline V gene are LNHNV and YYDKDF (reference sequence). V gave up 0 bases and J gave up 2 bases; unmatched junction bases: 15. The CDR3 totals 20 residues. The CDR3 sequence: CATSRDHRGALVTTNEKLFF. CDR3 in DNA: TGTGCCACCAGCAGAGACCACAGGGGAGCCTTAGTGACGACTAATGAAAAACTGTTTTTT. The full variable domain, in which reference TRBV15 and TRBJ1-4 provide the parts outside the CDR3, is DAMVIQNPRYQVTQFGKPVTLSCSQTLNHNVMYWYQQKSSQAPKLLFHYYDKDFNNEADTPDNFQSRRPNTSFCFLDIRSPGLGDTAMYLCATSRDHRGALVTTNEKLFFGSGTQLSVL.

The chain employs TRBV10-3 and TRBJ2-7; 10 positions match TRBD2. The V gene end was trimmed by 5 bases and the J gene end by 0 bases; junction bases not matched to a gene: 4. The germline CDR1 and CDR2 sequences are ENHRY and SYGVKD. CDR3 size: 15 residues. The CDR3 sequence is CAISLAGGSSYEQYF. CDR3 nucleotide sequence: TGTGCCATCAGTTTAGCGGGAGGATCCTCCTACGAGCAGTACTTC.

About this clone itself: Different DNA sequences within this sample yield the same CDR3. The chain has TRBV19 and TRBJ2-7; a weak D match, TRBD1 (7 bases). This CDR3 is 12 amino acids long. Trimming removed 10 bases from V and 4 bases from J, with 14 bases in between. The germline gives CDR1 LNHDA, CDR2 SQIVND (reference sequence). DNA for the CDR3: TGTGCCACCGGCGGGACAGCTTACGAGCAGTACTTC. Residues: CATGGTAYEQYF.

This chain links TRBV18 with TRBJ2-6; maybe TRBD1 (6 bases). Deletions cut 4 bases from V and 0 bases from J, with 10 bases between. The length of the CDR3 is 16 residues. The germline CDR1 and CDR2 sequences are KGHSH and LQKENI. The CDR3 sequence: CASSRQADSGANVLTF. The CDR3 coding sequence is TGTGCCAGCTCACGACAGGCCGACTCTGGGGCCAACGTCCTGACTTTC.

DNA of the CDR3: TGTGCCAGCCGGGAAAGGATGGGCACTGAAGCTTTCTTT. This gives the protein CASRERMGTEAFF. This chain uses TRBV6-1 with TRBJ1-1, with D uncertain. In germline, CDR1 is MNHNS, CDR2 SASEGT. Trimming removed 8 bases from V and 4 bases from J, with 14 bases in between. The CDR3 is made up of 13 amino acids.

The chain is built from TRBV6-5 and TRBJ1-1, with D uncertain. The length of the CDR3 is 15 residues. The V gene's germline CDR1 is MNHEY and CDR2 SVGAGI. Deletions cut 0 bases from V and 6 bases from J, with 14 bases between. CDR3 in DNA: TGTGCCAGCAGTTACTCTTCCTTTCTTACTTCTGAAGCTTTCTTT. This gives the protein CASSYSSFLTSEAFF.

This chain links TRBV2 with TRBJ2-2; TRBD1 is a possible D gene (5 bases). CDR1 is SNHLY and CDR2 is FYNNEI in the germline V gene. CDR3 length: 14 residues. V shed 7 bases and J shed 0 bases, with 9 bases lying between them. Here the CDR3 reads CASMPGSNTGELFF. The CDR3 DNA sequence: TGTGCCAGCATGCCAGGGTCGAACACCGGGGAGCTGTTTTTT.

The CDR3 DNA sequence: TGCAGTGCTAGGGACAACTATGGCTACACCTTC. Translation gives CSARDNYGYTF. This chain connects TRBV20-1 to TRBJ1-2; no clear D gene. Trimming pared 3 bases from V and 2 bases from J, leaving 4 bases between. The V gene's germline CDR1 is DFQATT and CDR2 SNEGSKA (reference sequence). This CDR3 region has 11 residues.

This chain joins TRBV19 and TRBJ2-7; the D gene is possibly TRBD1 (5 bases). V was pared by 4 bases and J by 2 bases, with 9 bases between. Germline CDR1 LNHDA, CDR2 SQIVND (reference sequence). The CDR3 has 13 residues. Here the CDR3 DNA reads TGTGCCAGTAGTAGGGGCGGACCCTACGAGCAGTACTTC. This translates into CASSRGGPYEQYF.

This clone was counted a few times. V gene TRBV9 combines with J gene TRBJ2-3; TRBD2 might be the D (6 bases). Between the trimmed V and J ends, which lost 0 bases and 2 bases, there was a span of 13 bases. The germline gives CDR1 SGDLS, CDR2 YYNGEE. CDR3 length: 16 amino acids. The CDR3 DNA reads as TGTGCCAGCAGCGTAGGTCCGGGAGTCCTCACAGATACGCAGTATTTT. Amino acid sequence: CASSVGPGVLTDTQYF. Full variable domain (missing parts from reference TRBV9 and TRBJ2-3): DSGVTQTPKHLITATGQRVTLRCSPRSGDLSVYWYQQSLDQGLQFLIQYYNGEERAKGNILERFSAQQFPDLHSELNLSSLELGDSALYFCASSVGPGVLTDTQYFGPGTRLTVL.

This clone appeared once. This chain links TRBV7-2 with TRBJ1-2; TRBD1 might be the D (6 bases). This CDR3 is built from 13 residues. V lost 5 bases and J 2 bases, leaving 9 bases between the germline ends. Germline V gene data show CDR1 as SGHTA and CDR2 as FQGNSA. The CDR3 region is CASSRQENYGYTF. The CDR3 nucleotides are TGTGCCAGCAGCAGACAGGAGAACTATGGCTACACCTTC.